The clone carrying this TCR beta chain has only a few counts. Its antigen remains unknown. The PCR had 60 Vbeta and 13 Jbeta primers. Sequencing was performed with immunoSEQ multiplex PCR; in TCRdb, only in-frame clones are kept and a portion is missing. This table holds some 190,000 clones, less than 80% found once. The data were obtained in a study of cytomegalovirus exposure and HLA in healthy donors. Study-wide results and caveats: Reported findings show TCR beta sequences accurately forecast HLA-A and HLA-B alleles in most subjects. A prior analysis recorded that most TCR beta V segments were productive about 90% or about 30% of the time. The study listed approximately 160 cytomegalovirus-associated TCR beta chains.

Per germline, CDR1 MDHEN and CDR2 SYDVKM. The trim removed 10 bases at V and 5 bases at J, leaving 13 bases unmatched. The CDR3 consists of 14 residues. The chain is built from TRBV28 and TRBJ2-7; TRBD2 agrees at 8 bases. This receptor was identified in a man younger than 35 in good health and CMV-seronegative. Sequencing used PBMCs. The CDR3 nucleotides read TGTGCCACCACCAGCACGGGAGGGCGGGACGAGCAGTACTTC. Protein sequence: CATTSTGGRDEQYF.